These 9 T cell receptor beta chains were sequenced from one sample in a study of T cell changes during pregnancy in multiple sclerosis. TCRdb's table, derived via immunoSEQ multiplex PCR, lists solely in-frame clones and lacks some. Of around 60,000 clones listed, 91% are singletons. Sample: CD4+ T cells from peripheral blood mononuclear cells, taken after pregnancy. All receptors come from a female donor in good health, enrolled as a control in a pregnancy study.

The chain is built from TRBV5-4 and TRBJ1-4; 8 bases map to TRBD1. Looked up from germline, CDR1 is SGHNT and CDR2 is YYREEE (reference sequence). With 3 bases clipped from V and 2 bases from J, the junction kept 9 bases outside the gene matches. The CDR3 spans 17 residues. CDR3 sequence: CASSSDRGGPTNEKLFF. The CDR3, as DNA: TGTGCCAGCAGCTCAGACAGGGGAGGGCCTACTAATGAAAAACTGTTTTTT.

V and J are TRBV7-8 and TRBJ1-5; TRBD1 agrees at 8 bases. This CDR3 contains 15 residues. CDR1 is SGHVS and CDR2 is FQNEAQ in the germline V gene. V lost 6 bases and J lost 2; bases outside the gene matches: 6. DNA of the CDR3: TGTGCCAGCAGACCGGACAGGGCGGGCAATCAGCCCCAGCATTTT. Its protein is CASRPDRAGNQPQHF.

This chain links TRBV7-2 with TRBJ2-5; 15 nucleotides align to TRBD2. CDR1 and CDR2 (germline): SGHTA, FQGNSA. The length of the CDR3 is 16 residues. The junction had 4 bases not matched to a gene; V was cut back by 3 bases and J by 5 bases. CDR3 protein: CASSFGLAGGRETQYF. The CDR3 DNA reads TGTGCCAGCAGCTTCGGACTAGCGGGGGGGCGGGAGACCCAGTACTTC. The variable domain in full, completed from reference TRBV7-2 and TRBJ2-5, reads GAGVSQSPSNKVTEKGKDVELRCDPISGHTALYWYRQSLGQGLEFLIYFQGNSAPDKSGLPSDRFSAERTGGSVSTLTIQRTQQEDSAVYLCASSFGLAGGRETQYFGPGTRLLVL.

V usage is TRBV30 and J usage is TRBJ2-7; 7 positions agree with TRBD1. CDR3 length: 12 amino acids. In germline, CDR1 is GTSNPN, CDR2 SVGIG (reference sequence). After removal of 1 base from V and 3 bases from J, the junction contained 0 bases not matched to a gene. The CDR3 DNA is TGTGCCTGGAGTGGACAGGGCTACGAGCAGTACTTC. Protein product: CAWSGQGYEQYF. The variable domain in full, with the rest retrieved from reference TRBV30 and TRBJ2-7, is SQTIHQWPATLVQPVGSPLSLECTVEGTSNPNLYWYRQAAGRGLQLLFYSVGIGQISSEVPQNLSASRPQDRQFILSSKKLLLSDSGFYLCAWSGQGYEQYFGPGTRLTVT.

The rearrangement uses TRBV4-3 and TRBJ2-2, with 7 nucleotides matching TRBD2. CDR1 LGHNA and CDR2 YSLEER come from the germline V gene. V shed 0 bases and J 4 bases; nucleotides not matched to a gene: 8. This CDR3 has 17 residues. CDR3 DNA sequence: TGCGCCAGCAGCCAAGATCTTCCCGGCGGGGGCACCGGGGAGCTGTTTTTT. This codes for CASSQDLPGGGTGELFF.

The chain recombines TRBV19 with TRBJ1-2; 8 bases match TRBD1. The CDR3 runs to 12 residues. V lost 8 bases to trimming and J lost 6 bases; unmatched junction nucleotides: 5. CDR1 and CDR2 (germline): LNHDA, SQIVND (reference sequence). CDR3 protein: CASRGTGDGYTF. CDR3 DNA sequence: TGTGCCAGTCGGGGGACAGGAGATGGCTACACCTTC. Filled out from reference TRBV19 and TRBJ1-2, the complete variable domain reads DGGITQSPKYLFRKEGQNVTLSCEQNLNHDAMYWYRQDPGQGLRLIYYSQIVNDFQKGDIAEGYSVSREKKESFPLTVTSAQKNPTAFYLCASRGTGDGYTFGSGTRLTVV.

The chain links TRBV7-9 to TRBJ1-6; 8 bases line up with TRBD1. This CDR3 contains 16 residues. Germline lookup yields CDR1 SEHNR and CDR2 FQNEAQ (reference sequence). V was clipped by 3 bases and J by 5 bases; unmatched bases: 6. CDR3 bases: TGTGCCAGCAGCTTGACAGGGGTAGACAATAATTCACCCCTCCACTTT. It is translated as CASSLTGVDNNSPLHF.

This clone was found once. CDR3 region: CASSSPDRASYEQYF. The DNA for the CDR3 is TGTGCCAGCAGCTCCCCCGACAGAGCCTCATACGAGCAGTACTTC. V is TRBV7-9 and J is TRBJ2-7, with D perhaps matching TRBD1 (5 bases). Per the germline V gene, CDR1 is SEHNR and CDR2 is FQNEAQ (reference sequence). V lost 4 bases, J lost 4 bases, and 17 bases lay in between. The CDR3 length is 15 residues.

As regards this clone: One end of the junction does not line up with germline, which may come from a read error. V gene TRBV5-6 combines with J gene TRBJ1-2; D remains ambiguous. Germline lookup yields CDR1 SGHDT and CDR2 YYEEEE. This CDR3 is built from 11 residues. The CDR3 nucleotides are TGTGCCAGCAGCTTCGGCCCGGACTCTTTCTTC. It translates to CASSFGPDSFF.